A single sample is the source of the 2 T cell receptor beta chains below, sequenced in a study of radiation and T cells in renal cell carcinoma. Noted time point: blood 2 weeks post-SBRT. Treatment denoted: 15 Gy SBRT to primary tumor, nephrectomy 4 weeks later. TCRdb's copy holds only in-frame clones and misses some; the assay was immunoSEQ multiplex PCR. Among roughly 150,000 clones listed, approximately 90% were seen once. The sample in question was blood, obtained from a patient whose treatment included radiotherapy and nephrectomy. Receptors originate from a woman between 45 and 65 years old with renal cell carcinoma.

The chain combines TRBV19 with TRBJ1-5, with a weak D call TRBD1 (6 bases). This CDR3 is 14 amino acids long. With 3 bases removed from V and 5 bases from J, the gap between germline ends came to 11 bases. Germline CDR1 LNHDA, CDR2 SQIVND (reference sequence). CDR3 in DNA: TGTGCCAGTAGTATCCAGGGGTCAGATCAGCCCCAGCATTTT. Encoded protein: CASSIQGSDQPQHF.

The chain uses TRBV25-1 and TRBJ2-2; D may be TRBD1 or TRBD2 (5 bases each). Looked up from germline, CDR1 is MGHDK and CDR2 is SYGVNS. V lost 1 base and J lost 7, with 16 bases in between. This CDR3 spans 16 amino acids. CDR3 bases: TGTGCCAGCAGTGAATCGGAGGCAGGGAGAATCGGGGAGCTGTTTTTT. Its protein product is CASSESEAGRIGELFF.